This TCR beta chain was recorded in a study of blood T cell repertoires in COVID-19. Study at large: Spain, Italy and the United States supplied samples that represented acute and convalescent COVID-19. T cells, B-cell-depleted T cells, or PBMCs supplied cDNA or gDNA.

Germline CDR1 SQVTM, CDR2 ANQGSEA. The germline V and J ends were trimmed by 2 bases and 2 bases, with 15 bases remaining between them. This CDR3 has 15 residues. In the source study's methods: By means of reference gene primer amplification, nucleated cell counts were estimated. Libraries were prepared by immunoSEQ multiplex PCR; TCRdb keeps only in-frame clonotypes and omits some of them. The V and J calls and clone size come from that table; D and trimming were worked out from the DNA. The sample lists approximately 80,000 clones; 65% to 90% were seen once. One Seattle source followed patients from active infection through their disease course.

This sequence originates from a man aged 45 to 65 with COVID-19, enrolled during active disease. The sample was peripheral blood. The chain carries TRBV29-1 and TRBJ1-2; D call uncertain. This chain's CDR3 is CSVEPGGNWNYGYTF. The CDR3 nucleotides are TGCAGCGTTGAACCCGGAGGCAATTGGAACTATGGCTACACCTTC. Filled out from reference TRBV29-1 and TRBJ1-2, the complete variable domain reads SAVISQKPSRDICQRGTSLTIQCQVDSQVTMMFWYRQQPGQSLTLIATANQGSEATYESGFVIDKFPISRPNLTFSTLTVSNMSPEDSSIYLCSVEPGGNWNYGYTFGSGTRLTVV.